This TCR beta chain was recovered during a study of T-cell reconstitution after alpha-beta-depleted transplantation in children. Construction of the TCRbeta library involved unique molecular identifiers. TCRdb redid the calling of the PCR reads with MiXCR, one entry per CDR3 protein. The repertoire holds about 580,000 distinct CDR3 sequences, with 25% to 30% as singletons. For this clonotype: Antigen: not known.

Study-level points and caveats: The study reportedly traced alpha-beta T cells about two months after transplant to several hundred expanded graft clones.

The sequence derives from a boy under two years old with Wiskott-Aldrich syndrome, due to receive a stem cell transplant. The sequencing here drew on PBMCs, taken before TCRalphabeta/CD19-depleted stem cell transplant.

CDR3 DNA: TGTGCCAGCAGTTCCCTGTCTAAGGGCGAGCAGTACTTC. As protein: CASSSLSKGEQYF. V usage is TRBV12-3 or TRBV12-4 and J usage is TRBJ2-7; D uncertain. V was cut by 4 bases and J by 6 bases, with 13 bases left in between. The CDR3 is made up of 13 amino acids.